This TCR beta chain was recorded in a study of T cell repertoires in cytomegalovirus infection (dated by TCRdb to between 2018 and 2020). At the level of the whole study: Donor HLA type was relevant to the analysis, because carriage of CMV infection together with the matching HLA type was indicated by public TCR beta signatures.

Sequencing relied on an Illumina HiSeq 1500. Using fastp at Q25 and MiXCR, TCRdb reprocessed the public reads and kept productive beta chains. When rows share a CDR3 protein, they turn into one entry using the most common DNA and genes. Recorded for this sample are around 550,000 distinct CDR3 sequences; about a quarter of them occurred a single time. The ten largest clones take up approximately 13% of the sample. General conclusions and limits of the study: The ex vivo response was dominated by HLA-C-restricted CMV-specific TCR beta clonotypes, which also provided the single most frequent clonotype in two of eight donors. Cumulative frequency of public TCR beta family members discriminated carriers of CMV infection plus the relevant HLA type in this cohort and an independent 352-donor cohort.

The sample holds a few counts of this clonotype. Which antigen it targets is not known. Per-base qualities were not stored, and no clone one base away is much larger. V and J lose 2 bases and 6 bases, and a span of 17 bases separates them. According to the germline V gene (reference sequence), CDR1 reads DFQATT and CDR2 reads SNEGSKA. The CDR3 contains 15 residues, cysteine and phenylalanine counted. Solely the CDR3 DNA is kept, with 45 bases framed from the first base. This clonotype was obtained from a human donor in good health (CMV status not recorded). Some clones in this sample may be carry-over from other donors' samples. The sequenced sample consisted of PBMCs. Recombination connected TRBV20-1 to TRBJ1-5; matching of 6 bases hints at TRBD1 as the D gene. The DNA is TGCAGTGCTAGACCTAGGGGGACGGCCTTTCAGCCCCAGCATTTT. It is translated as CSARPRGTAFQPQHF.